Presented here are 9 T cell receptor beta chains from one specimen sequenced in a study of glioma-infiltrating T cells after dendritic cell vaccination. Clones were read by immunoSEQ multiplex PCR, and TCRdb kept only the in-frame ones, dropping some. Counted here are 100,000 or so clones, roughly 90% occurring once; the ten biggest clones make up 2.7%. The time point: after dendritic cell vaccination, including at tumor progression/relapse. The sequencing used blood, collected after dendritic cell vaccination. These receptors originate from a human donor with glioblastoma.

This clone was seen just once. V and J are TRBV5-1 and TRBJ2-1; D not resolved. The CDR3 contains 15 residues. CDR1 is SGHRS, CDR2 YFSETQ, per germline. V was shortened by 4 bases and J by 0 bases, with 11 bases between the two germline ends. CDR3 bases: TGCGCCAGCAGCCACGCGGAAACCTCCTACAATGAGCAGTTCTTC. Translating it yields CASSHAETSYNEQFF.

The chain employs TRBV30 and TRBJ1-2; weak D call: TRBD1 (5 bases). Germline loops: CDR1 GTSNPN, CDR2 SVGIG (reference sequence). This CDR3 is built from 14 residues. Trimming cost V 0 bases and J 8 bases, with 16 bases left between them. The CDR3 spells CAWSVHAGVGGYTF. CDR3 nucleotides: TGTGCCTGGAGTGTACATGCGGGGGTTGGGGGCTACACCTTC.

The CDR3 coding sequence is TGTGCCAGCAGCCTCCTAGGGGATTCTGGAAACACCATATATTTT. It translates to CASSLLGDSGNTIYF. The chain combines TRBV11-2 with TRBJ1-3; maybe TRBD1 (5 bases). Germline lookup yields CDR1 SGHAT and CDR2 FQNNGV. Trimming cost V 5 bases and J 1 base, with 12 bases left between them. The CDR3 is 15 residues long.

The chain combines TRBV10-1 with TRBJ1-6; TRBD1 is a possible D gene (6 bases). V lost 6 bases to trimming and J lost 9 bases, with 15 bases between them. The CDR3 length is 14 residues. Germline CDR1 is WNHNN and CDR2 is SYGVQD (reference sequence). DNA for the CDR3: TGCGCCAGCAGCTTCAGGGGAATTGGTTCACCCCTCCACTTT. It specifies CASSFRGIGSPLHF.

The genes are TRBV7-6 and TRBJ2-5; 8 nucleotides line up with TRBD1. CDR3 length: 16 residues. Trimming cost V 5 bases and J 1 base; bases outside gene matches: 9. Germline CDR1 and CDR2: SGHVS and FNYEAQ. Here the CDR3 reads CASSNRDRRFQETQYF. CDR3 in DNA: TGTGCCAGCAGCAACCGGGACAGGAGGTTCCAAGAGACCCAGTACTTC.

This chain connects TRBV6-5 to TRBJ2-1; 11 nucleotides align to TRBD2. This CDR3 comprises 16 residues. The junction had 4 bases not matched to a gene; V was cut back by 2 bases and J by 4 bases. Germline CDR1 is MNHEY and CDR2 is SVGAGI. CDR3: CASSYEASGGYNEQFF. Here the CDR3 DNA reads TGTGCCAGCAGTTACGAGGCTAGCGGGGGGTACAATGAGCAGTTCTTC.

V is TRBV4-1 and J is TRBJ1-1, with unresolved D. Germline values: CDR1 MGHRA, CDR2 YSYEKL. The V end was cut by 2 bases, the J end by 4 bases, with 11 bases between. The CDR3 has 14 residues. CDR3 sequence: CASSQIRRTTEAFF. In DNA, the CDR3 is TGCGCCAGCAGCCAAATCCGGAGGACCACTGAAGCTTTCTTT.

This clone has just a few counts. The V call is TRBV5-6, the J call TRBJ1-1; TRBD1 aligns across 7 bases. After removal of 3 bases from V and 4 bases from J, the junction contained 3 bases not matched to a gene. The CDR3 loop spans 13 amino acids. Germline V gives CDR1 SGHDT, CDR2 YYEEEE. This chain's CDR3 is CASSSPGGTEAFF. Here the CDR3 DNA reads TGTGCCAGCAGCTCGCCAGGGGGCACTGAAGCTTTCTTT.

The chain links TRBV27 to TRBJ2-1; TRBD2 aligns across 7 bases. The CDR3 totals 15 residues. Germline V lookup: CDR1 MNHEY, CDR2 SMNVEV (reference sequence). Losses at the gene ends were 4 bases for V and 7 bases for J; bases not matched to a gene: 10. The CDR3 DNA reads TGTGCCAGCAGTTCCTACGGCGGGAGAGGTAATGAGCAGTTCTTC. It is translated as CASSSYGGRGNEQFF.